This T cell receptor (beta chain) was identified in a study of blood T cells in healthy people across ages. Turning to the study itself: About one barcoded beta molecule per two T cells was captured by template switching.

The germline V and J ends were trimmed by 3 bases and 8 bases, with 15 bases remaining between them. CDR1 is SGDLS and CDR2 is YYNGEE in the germline V gene. The CDR3 is 14 residues long. Primed by a sample-barcoded 5' primer and a J-beta primer mix, a second PCR proceeded for 7 to 11 cycles. MiXCR was run by TCRdb on the 5' RACE reads, yielding one entry per CDR3 protein. The sample carries more than 700,000 distinct CDR3 sequences, roughly 46% recorded once. In regard to this clonotype: Its specificity is unknown.

Study observations and caveats: Long-lived and aged donors differed, with more naive CD4+ cells and higher diversity in the long-lived. The percentage of naive T cells correlated strongly with TCR beta diversity.

The chain combines TRBV9 with TRBJ2-1, with a weak D call TRBD1 (7 bases). The sequence was obtained from an elderly man in good health. The specimen sequenced was blood. The CDR3 here is CASSARFRGDEQFF. DNA of the CDR3: TGTGCCAGCAGCGCCCGCTTCAGGGGGGATGAGCAGTTCTTC.